This T cell receptor (beta chain) emerged from a study of blood T cell repertoires in COVID-19. Study as a whole: Samples came from the United States, Italy and Spain, spanning acute and convalescent COVID-19.

Per the authors' pipeline: Amplification of reference gene primers was used by the study to estimate nucleated cell counts. TCRdb keeps only in-frame clones here, not all; method: immunoSEQ multiplex PCR. The V and J calls and the clone size are those of that table, but D and trimming were determined from the DNA. The sample yields about 84,000 clones, roughly 77% seen once. The ends were cut back, 3 bases at V and 4 bases at J, with 9 bases in the middle. Germline CDR1 is LNHDA and CDR2 is SQIVND (reference sequence). This CDR3 region has 13 residues. Source material: peripheral blood. The sequence derives from a man between 50 and 59 years old with active or convalescent COVID-19. The V call is TRBV19, the J call TRBJ1-2; the D gene is possibly TRBD1 (5 bases). The CDR3 spells CASSMERGYGYTF. The CDR3 DNA reads TGTGCCAGTAGTATGGAAAGGGGCTATGGCTACACCTTC.